A selection of T cell receptor beta chains follows, all from one sample in a study of blood T cell repertoires in COVID-19. Clones were sequenced by immunoSEQ multiplex PCR, and TCRdb holds only the in-frame ones, with some missing. This table holds hundreds of thousands of clones, around 80% found once. Sequencing was carried out using PBMCs or T cells enriched from blood (not recorded which). These receptors were collected from a man in his forties or fifties who had been exposed to COVID-19. Each CDR3 is given with its conserved first and last residue. The order of the fields is V gene, J gene, clone size, D gene, CDR3 DNA, CDR3 protein. The D gene is left open where the match is weak. Part of the rows lack a size; the others show once, few, many or a class for expanded clones.

v_call: TRBV12-3/TRBV12-4
j_call: TRBJ1-1
clone_size: -
d_call: -
cdr3_nt: TGTGCCAGCAGTAGACAGAGGAACACTGAAGCTTTCTTT
cdr3_aa: CASSRQRNTEAFF

v_call: TRBV5-6
j_call: TRBJ1-4
clone_size: -
d_call: -
cdr3_nt: TGTGCCAGCAGCTTGCTACAGACTAATGAAAAACTGTTTTTT
cdr3_aa: CASSLLQTNEKLFF

v_call: TRBV2
j_call: TRBJ1-1
clone_size: -
d_call: -
cdr3_nt: TGTGCCAGCACCTCGACAGCGAACACTGAAGCTTTCTTT
cdr3_aa: CASTSTANTEAFF

v_call: TRBV21-1
j_call: TRBJ1-4
clone_size: -
d_call: -
cdr3_nt: TGTGCCAGCAGCAAGACGTCAGGGGGGGAAAAACTGTTTTTT
cdr3_aa: CASSKTSGGEKLFF

v_call: TRBV3-1/TRBV3-2
j_call: TRBJ2-7
clone_size: -
d_call: -
cdr3_nt: TGTGCCAGCAGCCAAGTGGTCCAGGAGCAGTACTTC
cdr3_aa: CASSQVVQEQYF

v_call: TRBV19
j_call: TRBJ1-1
clone_size: -
d_call: TRBD1
cdr3_nt: TGTGCCAGCAGGGGGGACAGTATGAACACTGAAGCTTTCTTT
cdr3_aa: CASRGDSMNTEAFF

v_call: TRBV5-5
j_call: TRBJ1-6
clone_size: -
d_call: TRBD1
cdr3_nt: TGTGCCAGCAGTTGGGACAGGGGTCCAAGAAGCTCACCCCTCCACTTT
cdr3_aa: CASSWDRGPRSSPLHF

v_call: TRBV5-5
j_call: TRBJ1-4
clone_size: -
d_call: -
cdr3_nt: TGTGCCAGCAGCTTAGGGCTGGCAGGGGTCAATGAAAAACTGTTTTTT
cdr3_aa: CASSLGLAGVNEKLFF

v_call: TRBV30
j_call: TRBJ2-1
clone_size: -
d_call: -
cdr3_nt: TGTGCCTGGAGTGTAAAACGGAGCTCCTACAATGAGCAGTTCTTC
cdr3_aa: CAWSVKRSSYNEQFF

v_call: TRBV19
j_call: TRBJ2-3
clone_size: -
d_call: -
cdr3_nt: TGTGCCAGTAGTATCGGGTGGTTTAGCGCAGATACGCAGTATTTT
cdr3_aa: CASSIGWFSADTQYF

v_call: TRBV11-3
j_call: TRBJ1-1
clone_size: few
d_call: -
cdr3_nt: TGTGCCAGCAGCTTAGCAACAGGCATGAACACTGAAGCTTTCTTT
cdr3_aa: CASSLATGMNTEAFF

v_call: TRBV4-1
j_call: TRBJ1-2
clone_size: -
d_call: -
cdr3_nt: TGCGCCAGCAGCCAAGGGAGTTCAGTTGACTATGGCTACACCTTC
cdr3_aa: CASSQGSSVDYGYTF

v_call: TRBV10-3
j_call: TRBJ2-6
clone_size: -
d_call: TRBD1
cdr3_nt: TGTGCCATCACCTCCGACAGGGGATCCAACTCTGGGGCCAACGTCCTGACTTTC
cdr3_aa: CAITSDRGSNSGANVLTF

v_call: TRBV6-6
j_call: TRBJ2-1
clone_size: -
d_call: TRBD2
cdr3_nt: TGTGCCAGCAGCCAGCAGGACAGGGACATTAGGACTAGCGGGACCAATGAGCAGTTCTTC
cdr3_aa: CASSQQDRDIRTSGTNEQFF

v_call: TRBV7-2
j_call: TRBJ2-5
clone_size: -
d_call: TRBD2
cdr3_nt: TGTGCCAGCAGAACTGGGGGACTAGCACAGGAGACCCAGTACTTC
cdr3_aa: CASRTGGLAQETQYF

v_call: TRBV5-8
j_call: TRBJ2-7
clone_size: -
d_call: TRBD2
cdr3_nt: TGTGCCAGCAGCCAAAAGACTAGCGGGAGGAATCCACTTTATGGGCAGTACTTC
cdr3_aa: CASSQKTSGRNPLYGQYF

v_call: TRBV30
j_call: TRBJ1-5
clone_size: -
d_call: TRBD1
cdr3_nt: TGTGCCTGGAGCGGACAGGAAAGTCAGCCCCAGCATTTT
cdr3_aa: CAWSGQESQPQHF

v_call: TRBV4-1
j_call: TRBJ2-1
clone_size: -
d_call: -
cdr3_nt: TGCGCCAGCAGCCAAGACAGGGAATCCTACAATGAGCAGTTCTTC
cdr3_aa: CASSQDRESYNEQFF

v_call: TRBV15
j_call: TRBJ1-5
clone_size: once
d_call: TRBD1
cdr3_nt: TGTGCCACCACCCCCGATCAGGGGGGCAATCAGCCCCAGCATTTT
cdr3_aa: CATTPDQGGNQPQHF

v_call: TRBV29-1
j_call: TRBJ1-6
clone_size: -
d_call: -
cdr3_nt: TGCAGCGTTGGCCGGGACACAAATTCACCCCTCCACTTT
cdr3_aa: CSVGRDTNSPLHF

v_call: TRBV19
j_call: TRBJ2-1
clone_size: -
d_call: -
cdr3_nt: TGTGCCAGTAGTATTAGCGGAGACTACAATGAGCAGTTCTTC
cdr3_aa: CASSISGDYNEQFF

v_call: TRBV12-5
j_call: TRBJ1-5
clone_size: few
d_call: -
cdr3_nt: TGTGCTAGTGGTTTGGGGGAGAATCAGCCCCAGCATTTT
cdr3_aa: CASGLGENQPQHF

v_call: TRBV18
j_call: TRBJ1-2
clone_size: -
d_call: TRBD1
cdr3_nt: TGTGCCAGCTCTTCCTCCGGGACAGGGGGCGCCTATGGCTACACCTTC
cdr3_aa: CASSSSGTGGAYGYTF

v_call: TRBV6-2/TRBV6-3
j_call: TRBJ2-3
clone_size: -
d_call: TRBD1
cdr3_nt: TGTGCCAGCAGTGAGAAAACCGGGACAGGGGCTGATACGCAGTATTTT
cdr3_aa: CASSEKTGTGADTQYF

v_call: TRBV30
j_call: TRBJ2-1
clone_size: -
d_call: TRBD2
cdr3_nt: TGTGCCTGCAACCCCACCCTAGCGGAATCCTACAATGAGCAGTTCTTC
cdr3_aa: CACNPTLAESYNEQFF

v_call: TRBV6-5
j_call: TRBJ1-4
clone_size: -
d_call: -
cdr3_nt: TGTGCCAGCGGCATACAGAAACTGTTTTTT
cdr3_aa: CASGIQKLFF

v_call: TRBV3-1/TRBV3-2
j_call: TRBJ2-7
clone_size: -
d_call: -
cdr3_nt: TGTGCCAGCAGCCCATCCGGGTCCCGGTTAGAGCAGTACTTC
cdr3_aa: CASSPSGSRLEQYF

v_call: TRBV5-6
j_call: TRBJ2-7
clone_size: -
d_call: -
cdr3_nt: TGTGCCAGCCGGACGCCAGGGTCCTACGAGCAGTACTTC
cdr3_aa: CASRTPGSYEQYF

v_call: TRBV5-4
j_call: TRBJ2-3
clone_size: -
d_call: -
cdr3_nt: TGTGCCAGCAGCTTGGGTGGTCGCCCGGGGACAGATACGCAGTATTTT
cdr3_aa: CASSLGGRPGTDTQYF

v_call: TRBV5-1
j_call: TRBJ1-1
clone_size: -
d_call: -
cdr3_nt: TGCGCCAGCAGCTTGGAAGGGCGGGCAGGCGGTGATGCTTTCTTT
cdr3_aa: CASSLEGRAGGDAFF

v_call: TRBV19
j_call: TRBJ1-4
clone_size: -
d_call: TRBD1
cdr3_nt: TGTGCCAGTAGTGTGGGACAGGGTTTTAATGAAAAACTGTTTTTT
cdr3_aa: CASSVGQGFNEKLFF

v_call: TRBV6-1
j_call: TRBJ2-1
clone_size: -
d_call: TRBD2
cdr3_nt: TGTGCCAGCAGTGGTAAGGGGACTACCTCCTACAATGAGCAGTTCTTC
cdr3_aa: CASSGKGTTSYNEQFF

v_call: TRBV3-1/TRBV3-2
j_call: TRBJ2-7
clone_size: -
d_call: -
cdr3_nt: TGTGCCAGCAGCCAACTCGGGACTCAGGACTTC
cdr3_aa: CASSQLGTQDF

v_call: TRBV6-5
j_call: TRBJ2-1
clone_size: -
d_call: -
cdr3_nt: TGTGCCAGCATGGTGGGGAGTCTGGCTTGGAATGAGCAGTTCTTC
cdr3_aa: CASMVGSLAWNEQFF

v_call: TRBV19
j_call: TRBJ2-1
clone_size: -
d_call: -
cdr3_nt: TGTGCCAGTAGTCCCATAGCGGAGAGCTCCTACAATGAGCAGTTCTTC
cdr3_aa: CASSPIAESSYNEQFF

v_call: TRBV19
j_call: TRBJ2-2
clone_size: -
d_call: TRBD1
cdr3_nt: TGTGCCAGCAATTCAGGGGGCCGGGTCACCGGGGAGCTGTTTTTT
cdr3_aa: CASNSGGRVTGELFF

v_call: TRBV28
j_call: TRBJ2-4
clone_size: -
d_call: TRBD1
cdr3_nt: TGTGCCAGGCACCCCACACCCAGGGGGCCGAAAAACATTCAGTACTTC
cdr3_aa: CARHPTPRGPKNIQYF

v_call: TRBV3-1/TRBV3-2
j_call: TRBJ1-2
clone_size: -
d_call: -
cdr3_nt: TGTGCCAGCAGCCAAGGAACGGGGGGCTCCTATGGCTACACCTTC
cdr3_aa: CASSQGTGGSYGYTF

v_call: TRBV7-9
j_call: TRBJ2-1
clone_size: -
d_call: -
cdr3_nt: TGTGCCAGCCAGGGCAATGAGCAGTTCTTC
cdr3_aa: CASQGNEQFF

v_call: TRBV24-1
j_call: TRBJ2-7
clone_size: -
d_call: TRBD1
cdr3_nt: TGTGCCACCAGTGACCCCGGGACAGAGAAATACGAGCAGTACTTC
cdr3_aa: CATSDPGTEKYEQYF

v_call: TRBV21-1
j_call: TRBJ1-2
clone_size: -
d_call: -
cdr3_nt: TGTGCCAGCAAGGTAGGAGCTAACTATGGCTACACCTTC
cdr3_aa: CASKVGANYGYTF

v_call: TRBV12-3/TRBV12-4
j_call: TRBJ2-7
clone_size: -
d_call: -
cdr3_nt: TGTGCCAGCTCGAGGGTGAGATCCTACGAGCAGTACTTC
cdr3_aa: CASSRVRSYEQYF

v_call: TRBV5-1
j_call: TRBJ2-7
clone_size: once
d_call: TRBD1
cdr3_nt: TGCGCCAGCAGCTTGGGGGACAGGGCAAACGAGCAGTACTTC
cdr3_aa: CASSLGDRANEQYF

v_call: TRBV12-3/TRBV12-4
j_call: TRBJ1-2
clone_size: -
d_call: -
cdr3_nt: TGTGCCAGCACCCTTTGGGGCAACGGTGGCTACACCTTC
cdr3_aa: CASTLWGNGGYTF

v_call: TRBV9
j_call: TRBJ1-4
clone_size: -
d_call: TRBD1
cdr3_nt: TGTGCCAGCAGCGCCGTGGACAGGGCAAATGAAAAACTGTTTTTT
cdr3_aa: CASSAVDRANEKLFF

v_call: TRBV5-6
j_call: TRBJ2-2
clone_size: -
d_call: TRBD1
cdr3_nt: TGTGCCAGCACCAAACCGCAACAGGGGTATTATCGAGCCGGGGAGCTGTTTTTT
cdr3_aa: CASTKPQQGYYRAGELFF

v_call: TRBV19
j_call: TRBJ1-5
clone_size: -
d_call: TRBD1
cdr3_nt: TGTGCCAGTAGTCATTTCCAGGGGGGAAATCAGCCCCAGCATTTT
cdr3_aa: CASSHFQGGNQPQHF

v_call: TRBV2
j_call: TRBJ1-6
clone_size: -
d_call: TRBD1
cdr3_nt: TGTGCCAGCAGTGCGGGACAGGGAAATTCACCCCTCCACTTT
cdr3_aa: CASSAGQGNSPLHF

v_call: TRBV19
j_call: TRBJ1-1
clone_size: few
d_call: -
cdr3_nt: TGTGCCACTTCCCGGGTCTTTGAAGCTTTCTTT
cdr3_aa: CATSRVFEAFF

v_call: TRBV6-2/TRBV6-3
j_call: TRBJ2-7
clone_size: -
d_call: -
cdr3_nt: TGTGCCAGCAGATACTCGAGCTCCTACGAGCAGTACTTC
cdr3_aa: CASRYSSSYEQYF

v_call: TRBV6-5
j_call: TRBJ1-5
clone_size: -
d_call: TRBD1
cdr3_nt: TGTGCCAGCAGTGACTCCGACAGGGTCAATCAGCCCCAGCATTTT
cdr3_aa: CASSDSDRVNQPQHF

v_call: TRBV19
j_call: TRBJ1-4
clone_size: -
d_call: TRBD1
cdr3_nt: TGTGCCAGTAGTGTGGGACAGTTGAAAAGACTGTTTTTT
cdr3_aa: CASSVGQLKRLFF